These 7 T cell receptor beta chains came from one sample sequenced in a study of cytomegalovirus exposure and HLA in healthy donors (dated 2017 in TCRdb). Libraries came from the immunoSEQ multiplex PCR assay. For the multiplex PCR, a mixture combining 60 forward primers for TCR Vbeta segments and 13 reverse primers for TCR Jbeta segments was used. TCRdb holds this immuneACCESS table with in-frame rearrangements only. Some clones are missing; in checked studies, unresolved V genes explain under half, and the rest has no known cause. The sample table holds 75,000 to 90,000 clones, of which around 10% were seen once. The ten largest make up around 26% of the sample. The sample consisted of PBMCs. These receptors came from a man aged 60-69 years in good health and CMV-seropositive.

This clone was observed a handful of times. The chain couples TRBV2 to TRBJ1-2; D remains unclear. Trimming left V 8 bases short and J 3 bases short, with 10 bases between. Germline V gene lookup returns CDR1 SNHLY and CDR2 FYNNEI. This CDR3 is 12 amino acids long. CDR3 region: CASGNSYYGYTF. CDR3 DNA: TGTGCCAGCGGCAACAGCTACTATGGCTACACCTTC.

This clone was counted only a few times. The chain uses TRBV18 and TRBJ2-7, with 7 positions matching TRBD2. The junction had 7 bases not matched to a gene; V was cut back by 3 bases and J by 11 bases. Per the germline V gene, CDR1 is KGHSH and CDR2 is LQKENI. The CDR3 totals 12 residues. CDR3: CASSPGEGREYV. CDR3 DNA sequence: TGTGCCAGCTCACCCGGGGAGGGTAGGGAGTACGTC.

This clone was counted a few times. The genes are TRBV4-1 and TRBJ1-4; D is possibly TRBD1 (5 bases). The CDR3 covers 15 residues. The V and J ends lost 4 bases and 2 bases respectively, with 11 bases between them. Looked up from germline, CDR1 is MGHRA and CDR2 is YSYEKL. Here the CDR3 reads CASSRLGATNEKLFF. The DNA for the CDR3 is TGCGCCAGCAGCCGACTAGGGGCGACTAATGAAAAACTGTTTTTT.

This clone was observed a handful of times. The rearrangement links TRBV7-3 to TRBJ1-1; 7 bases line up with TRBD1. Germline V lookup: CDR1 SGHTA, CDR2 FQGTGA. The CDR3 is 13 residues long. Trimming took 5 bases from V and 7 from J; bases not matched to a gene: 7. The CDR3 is CASSPQGVLEAFF. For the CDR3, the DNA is TGTGCCAGCAGCCCTCAGGGGGTACTTGAAGCTTTCTTT.

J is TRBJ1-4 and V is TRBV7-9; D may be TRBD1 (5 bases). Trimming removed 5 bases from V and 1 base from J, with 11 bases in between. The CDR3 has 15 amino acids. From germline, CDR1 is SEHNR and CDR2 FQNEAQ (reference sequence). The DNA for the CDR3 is TGTGCCAGCAGCCCCAGGGAGGTAACTAATGAAAAACTGTTTTTT. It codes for CASSPREVTNEKLFF.

The CDR3 sequence: CASSTRQVGTPLHF. The CDR3 region has the DNA TGTGCCAGTAGTACCAGACAGGTGGGGACACCCCTCCACTTT. V gene TRBV19 combines with J gene TRBJ1-6; D is possibly TRBD1 (6 bases). CDR1 is LNHDA and CDR2 is SQIVND in the germline V gene (reference sequence). The V end was cut by 4 bases, the J end by 11 bases, with 15 bases between. The CDR3 loop spans 14 amino acids.

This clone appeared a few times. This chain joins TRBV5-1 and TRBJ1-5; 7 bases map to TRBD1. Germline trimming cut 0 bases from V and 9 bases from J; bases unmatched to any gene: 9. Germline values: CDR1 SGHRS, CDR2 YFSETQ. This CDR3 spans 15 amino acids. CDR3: CASSLVSGGDGPQHF. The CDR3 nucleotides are TGCGCCAGCAGCTTGGTGTCAGGGGGTGATGGGCCCCAGCATTTT.